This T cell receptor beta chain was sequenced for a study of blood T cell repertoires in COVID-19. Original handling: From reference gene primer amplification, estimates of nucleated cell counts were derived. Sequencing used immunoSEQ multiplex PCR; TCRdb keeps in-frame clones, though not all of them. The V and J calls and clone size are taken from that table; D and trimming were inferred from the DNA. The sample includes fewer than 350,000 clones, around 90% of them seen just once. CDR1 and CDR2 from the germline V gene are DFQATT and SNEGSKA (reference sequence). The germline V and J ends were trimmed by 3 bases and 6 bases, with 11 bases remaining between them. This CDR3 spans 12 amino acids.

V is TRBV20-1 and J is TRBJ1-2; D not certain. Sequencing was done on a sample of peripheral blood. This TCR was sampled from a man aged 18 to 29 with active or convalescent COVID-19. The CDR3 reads CSASREVDGYTF. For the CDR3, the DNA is TGCAGTGCTAGTCGGGAGGTTGATGGCTACACCTTC.